The 8 T cell receptor beta chains listed next were all sequenced from one sample in a study of PD-L1 blockade in urothelial cancer. Time point described: pretreatment peripheral blood. The data were produced by immunoSEQ multiplex PCR, yet TCRdb's version contains in-frame clones alone and is incomplete. Found here are 98,000 or so clones, almost 90% of them singletons; the top ten hold about 1.6%. Sequencing used PBMCs, obtained around atezolizumab (anti-PD-L1) treatment. Every receptor here comes from a man in his sixties with urothelial cancer.

The chain couples TRBV18 to TRBJ1-1; 10 positions agree with TRBD1. Germline CDR1 and CDR2: KGHSH and LQKENI. J was trimmed by 6 bases and V by 3 bases; bases with no gene match: 7. CDR3 size: 15 residues. The CDR3, as DNA: TGTGCCAGCTCACCCGACAGGGGGCGCGTCGCTGAAGCTTTCTTT. The encoded protein is CASSPDRGRVAEAFF. The full variable domain, completed using reference TRBV18 and TRBJ1-1, is NAGVMQNPRHLVRRRGQEARLRCSPMKGHSHVYWYRQLPEEGLKFMVYLQKENIIDESGMPKERFSAEFPKEGPSILRIQQVVRGDSAAYFCASSPDRGRVAEAFFGQGTRLTVV.

The DNA of the CDR3 is TGTGCCAGCAGCTTAGCCCTAGCGGAACAAGAGACCCAGTACTTC. Its protein is CASSLALAEQETQYF. The chain employs TRBV7-9 and TRBJ2-5, with 7 bases identical to TRBD2. This CDR3 has 15 amino acids. V lost 0 bases, J lost 2 bases, and 3 bases stayed unmatched. Germline lookup yields CDR1 SEHNR and CDR2 FQNEAQ (reference sequence).

This chain connects TRBV15 to TRBJ1-4; 8 nucleotides agree with TRBD1. Germline CDR1 and CDR2: LNHNV and YYDKDF (reference sequence). The CDR3 extends over 17 amino acids. The junction had 19 bases not matched to a gene; V was cut back by 5 bases and J by 11 bases. The DNA for the CDR3 is TGTGCCACCAGCGGGGGAAAAGGACAGGGCTCGGGGGGCAAACTGTTTTTT. It translates to CATSGGKGQGSGGKLFF.

The chain uses TRBV19 and TRBJ2-2; possibly TRBD1 for D (5 bases). Germline V CDR1 and CDR2: LNHDA, SQIVND (reference sequence). Trimming cost V 6 bases and J 4 bases, with 18 bases left between them. The CDR3 has 16 amino acids. The CDR3 loop reads CASRLRQGTGTGELFF. CDR3 bases: TGTGCCAGTAGGCTACGCCAGGGTACAGGCACCGGGGAGCTGTTTTTT.

This rearrangement joins TRBV19 to TRBJ1-2, with TRBD1 matching over 7 bases. The CDR3 is made up of 16 amino acids. Germline CDR1 reads LNHDA; CDR2 reads SQIVND (reference sequence). V dropped 1 base and J dropped 5; count of bases not matched to a gene: 10. The CDR3 nucleotides are TGTGCCAGTAGTATAGTCGGCAGGGGGTCGGAATATGGCTACACCTTC. Translated, it gives CASSIVGRGSEYGYTF.

The rearrangement links TRBV6-5 to TRBJ2-6; a weak D match, TRBD1 (6 bases). CDR1 MNHEY and CDR2 SVGAGI come from the germline V gene. V lost 5 bases and J lost 3, with 11 bases in between. The CDR3 length is 15 residues. CDR3 amino acids: CASSLQGSGANVLTF. Written as DNA, the CDR3 is TGTGCCAGCAGTCTACAGGGAAGTGGGGCCAACGTCCTGACTTTC.

Of note for this clone: Other nucleotide sequences from this sample produce the same CDR3. This chain uses TRBV5-1 with TRBJ1-4; 11 bases are a match to TRBD1. The V and J ends lost 7 bases and 8 bases, in that order; junction bases with no gene match: 4. Germline-derived CDR1 and CDR2 are SGHRS and YFSETQ. The CDR3 is 13 residues long. The CDR3 region is CASGTGGSEKLFF. For the CDR3, the DNA is TGCGCCAGCGGGACAGGGGGGTCCGAAAAACTGTTTTTT. Together with reference TRBV5-1 and TRBJ1-4, the CDR3 gives the full variable domain: KAGVTQTPRYLIKTRGQQVTLSCSPISGHRSVSWYQQTPGQGLQFLFEYFSETQRNKGNFPGRFSGRQFSNSRSEMNVSTLELGDSALYLCASGTGGSEKLFFGSGTQLSVL.

V gene TRBV2 combines with J gene TRBJ2-5, with D perhaps TRBD2 (5 bases). The CDR3 has 13 amino acids. Germline CDR1 SNHLY, CDR2 FYNNEI. Trimming pared 4 bases from V and 5 bases from J, leaving 11 bases between. CDR3 region: CASSGNEGETQYF. CDR3 in DNA: TGTGCCAGCAGTGGTAACGAGGGCGAGACCCAGTACTTC. Together with reference TRBV2 and TRBJ2-5, the CDR3 gives the full variable domain: EPEVTQTPSHQVTQMGQEVILRCVPISNHLYFYWYRQILGQKVEFLVSFYNNEISEKSEIFDDQFSVERPDGSNFTLKIRSTKLEDSAMYFCASSGNEGETQYFGPGTRLLVL.